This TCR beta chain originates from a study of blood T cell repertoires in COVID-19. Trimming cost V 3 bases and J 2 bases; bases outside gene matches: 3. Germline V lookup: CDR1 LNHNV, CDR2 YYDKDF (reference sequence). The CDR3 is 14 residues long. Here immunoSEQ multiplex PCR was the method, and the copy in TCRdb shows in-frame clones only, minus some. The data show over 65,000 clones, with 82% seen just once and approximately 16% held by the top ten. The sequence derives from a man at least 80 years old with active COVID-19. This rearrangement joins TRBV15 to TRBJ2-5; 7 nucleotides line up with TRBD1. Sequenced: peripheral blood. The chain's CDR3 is CATSRDRQQETQYF. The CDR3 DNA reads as TGTGCCACCAGCAGGGACAGGCAACAAGAGACCCAGTACTTC. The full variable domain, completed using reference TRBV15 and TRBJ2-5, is DAMVIQNPRYQVTQFGKPVTLSCSQTLNHNVMYWYQQKSSQAPKLLFHYYDKDFNNEADTPDNFQSRRPNTSFCFLDIRSPGLGDTAMYLCATSRDRQQETQYFGPGTRLLVL.